This T cell receptor beta chain is drawn from a study of blood T cell repertoires in COVID-19. Study information: T cells, B-cell-depleted T cells, or PBMCs provided the cDNA or gDNA that served as material.

Original processing notes: From reference gene primer amplification, estimates of nucleated cell counts were derived. The data were produced by immunoSEQ multiplex PCR, yet TCRdb's version contains in-frame clones alone and is incomplete. The V and J calls and clone size come from that table; D and trimming were worked out from the DNA. This sample has fewer than 250,000 clones, with around nine tenths found just once. V gave up 4 bases and J gave up 6 bases, with 13 bases separating them. Germline loops: CDR1 SGHDN, CDR2 FVKESK. The CDR3 length is 13 residues. This chain links TRBV14 with TRBJ2-7; D may be TRBD2 (5 bases). The sequencing sample was made of peripheral blood. The clonotype comes from an older woman with acute or convalescent COVID-19. This chain's CDR3 is CASSRIEGSEQYF. The CDR3 DNA is TGTGCCAGCAGCCGGATCGAGGGAAGCGAGCAGTACTTC.